Listed below are T cell receptor beta chains from one sample, sequenced in a study of blood T cell repertoires in COVID-19. Using immunoSEQ multiplex PCR, the repertoire was profiled, and TCRdb retains in-frame clones only, with some absent. The sample shows 150,000 to 200,000 clones, approximately 88% of them seen only once. The specimen sequenced was PBMCs or T cells enriched from blood (not recorded which). Receptor source: a woman aged 50 to 60 who had recovered from COVID-19. The CDR3 runs from the conserved cysteine through the conserved F or W. The order of the fields is D gene, V gene, J gene, clone size, CDR3 DNA, CDR3 protein. A D gene is named only where the DNA matches it firmly. Clone size is shown for a subset of rows, as once, few, many or a class of expanded clone.

d_call: .
v_call: TRBV19
j_call: TRBJ1-2
clone_size: .
cdr3_nt: TGTGCCAGTAGTATCGGAGGTGCTAACTATGGCTACACCTTC
cdr3_aa: CASSIGGANYGYTF

d_call: .
v_call: TRBV7-2
j_call: TRBJ1-2
clone_size: .
cdr3_nt: TGTGCCAGCAGCCCGCCGGGGGGGGCGGCGCGACGGACAGGCTACACCTTC
cdr3_aa: CASSPPGGAARRTGYTF

d_call: .
v_call: TRBV7-2
j_call: TRBJ2-6
clone_size: .
cdr3_nt: TGTGCCAGCAGCACCCCCTCGGGGGGCGTTCGCTCTGGGGCCAACGTCCTGACTTTC
cdr3_aa: CASSTPSGGVRSGANVLTF

d_call: .
v_call: TRBV20-1
j_call: TRBJ2-7
clone_size: .
cdr3_nt: TGCAGTGCTAGTCTCGGGGCCTACGAGCAGTACTTC
cdr3_aa: CSASLGAYEQYF

d_call: .
v_call: TRBV7-8
j_call: TRBJ2-1
clone_size: .
cdr3_nt: TGTGCCAGCAGCTTAAGGCCGGGACTCCTCTCCTACAATGAGCAGTTCTTC
cdr3_aa: CASSLRPGLLSYNEQFF

d_call: .
v_call: TRBV7-2
j_call: TRBJ1-2
clone_size: .
cdr3_nt: TGTGCCAGCAGCCTAAGGGGCGTTGGAGGCTACACCTTC
cdr3_aa: CASSLRGVGGYTF

d_call: TRBD1
v_call: TRBV9
j_call: TRBJ1-6
clone_size: .
cdr3_nt: TGTGCCAGCAGCTCAAGGACAGGGGGTGATTCACCCCTCCACTTT
cdr3_aa: CASSSRTGGDSPLHF

d_call: TRBD1
v_call: TRBV18
j_call: TRBJ2-6
clone_size: .
cdr3_nt: TGTGCCAGCTCACCACCTTTGGGACAGGGCCCGCCGGGGGCCAACGTCCTGACTTTC
cdr3_aa: CASSPPLGQGPPGANVLTF

d_call: .
v_call: TRBV3-1/TRBV3-2
j_call: TRBJ1-2
clone_size: .
cdr3_nt: TGTGCCAGCAGCCATTCGGTGGCGGGGGGCTACACCTTC
cdr3_aa: CASSHSVAGGYTF

d_call: TRBD2
v_call: TRBV9
j_call: TRBJ2-4
clone_size: once
cdr3_nt: TGTGCCAGCAGCGTAGCTAGCGGGGGCGCCGGGAGCATTCAGTACTTC
cdr3_aa: CASSVASGGAGSIQYF

d_call: .
v_call: TRBV4-1
j_call: TRBJ1-1
clone_size: .
cdr3_nt: TGCGCCAGCAGCCAAGGGGGTGGGTTACTAGCTGAAGCTTTCTTT
cdr3_aa: CASSQGGGLLAEAFF

d_call: .
v_call: TRBV3-1/TRBV3-2
j_call: TRBJ2-7
clone_size: .
cdr3_nt: TGTGCCAGCAGCCTAGTAAACTACGAGCAGTACTTC
cdr3_aa: CASSLVNYEQYF

d_call: TRBD1
v_call: TRBV18
j_call: TRBJ1-1
clone_size: .
cdr3_nt: TGTGCCAGCTCACCAAAACAGGGGGTTGAAGCTTTCTTT
cdr3_aa: CASSPKQGVEAFF

d_call: TRBD1
v_call: TRBV3-1/TRBV3-2
j_call: TRBJ1-6
clone_size: .
cdr3_nt: TGTGCCAGCAGCCAACATACAGGGGCGACGAATTCACCCCTCCACTTT
cdr3_aa: CASSQHTGATNSPLHF

d_call: .
v_call: TRBV5-1
j_call: TRBJ2-5
clone_size: .
cdr3_nt: TGCGCCAGCAGCTTGCCGGGGCAAGAGACCCAGTACTTC
cdr3_aa: CASSLPGQETQYF

d_call: .
v_call: TRBV7-8
j_call: TRBJ1-2
clone_size: .
cdr3_nt: TGTGCCAGCAGCAAGGGGGATAGCTATGGCTACACCTTC
cdr3_aa: CASSKGDSYGYTF

d_call: TRBD1
v_call: TRBV11-2
j_call: TRBJ1-1
clone_size: once
cdr3_nt: TGTGCCAGCAAGGGGGCGGGGAATACTGAAGCTTTCTTT
cdr3_aa: CASKGAGNTEAFF

d_call: .
v_call: TRBV5-1
j_call: TRBJ1-2
clone_size: .
cdr3_nt: TGCGCCAGCAGCTTGGAGTTAGCAAGAAGCGGCTACACCTTC
cdr3_aa: CASSLELARSGYTF

d_call: .
v_call: TRBV12-3/TRBV12-4
j_call: TRBJ1-1
clone_size: .
cdr3_nt: TGTGCCAGCATAAGGGGGTTCACTGAAGCTTTCTTT
cdr3_aa: CASIRGFTEAFF

d_call: .
v_call: TRBV6-5
j_call: TRBJ1-5
clone_size: .
cdr3_nt: TGTGCCAGCAGCCTCCGAGGGGAGGGCAATCAGCCCCAGCATTTT
cdr3_aa: CASSLRGEGNQPQHF

d_call: TRBD2
v_call: TRBV7-3
j_call: TRBJ2-1
clone_size: once
cdr3_nt: TGTGCCAGCAGCCTCCGACTAGCGGGGGTATACAATGAGCAGTTCTTC
cdr3_aa: CASSLRLAGVYNEQFF